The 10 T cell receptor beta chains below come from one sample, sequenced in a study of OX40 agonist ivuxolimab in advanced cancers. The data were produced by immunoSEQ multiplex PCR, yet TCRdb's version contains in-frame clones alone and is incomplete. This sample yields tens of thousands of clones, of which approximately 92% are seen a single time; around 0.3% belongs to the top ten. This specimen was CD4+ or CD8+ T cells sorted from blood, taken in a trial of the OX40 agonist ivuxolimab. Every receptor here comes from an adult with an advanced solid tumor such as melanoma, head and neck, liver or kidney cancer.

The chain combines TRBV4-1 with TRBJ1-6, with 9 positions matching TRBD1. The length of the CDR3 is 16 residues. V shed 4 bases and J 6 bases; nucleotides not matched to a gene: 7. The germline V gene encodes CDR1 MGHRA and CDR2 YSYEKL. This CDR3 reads CASSRLGTGFNSPLHF. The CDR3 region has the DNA TGCGCCAGCAGCCGTTTGGGGACAGGGTTTAATTCACCCCTCCACTTT.

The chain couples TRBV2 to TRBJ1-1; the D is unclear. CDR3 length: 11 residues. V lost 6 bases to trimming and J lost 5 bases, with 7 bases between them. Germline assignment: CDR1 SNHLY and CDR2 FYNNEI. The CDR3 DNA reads TGTGCCAGCAGGGGGTTAACTGAAGCTTTCTTT. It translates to CASRGLTEAFF. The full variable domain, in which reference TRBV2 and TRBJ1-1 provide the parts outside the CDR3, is EPEVTQTPSHQVTQMGQEVILRCVPISNHLYFYWYRQILGQKVEFLVSFYNNEISEKSEIFDDQFSVERPDGSNFTLKIRSTKLEDSAMYFCASRGLTEAFFGQGTRLTVV.

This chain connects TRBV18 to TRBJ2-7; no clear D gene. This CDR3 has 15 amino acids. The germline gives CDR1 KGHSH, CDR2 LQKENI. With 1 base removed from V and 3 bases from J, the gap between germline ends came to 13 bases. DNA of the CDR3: TGTGCCAGCTCACCACAAGGCCCAATGTTCTACGAGCAGTACTTC. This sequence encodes CASSPQGPMFYEQYF. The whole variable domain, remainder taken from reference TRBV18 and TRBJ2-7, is NAGVMQNPRHLVRRRGQEARLRCSPMKGHSHVYWYRQLPEEGLKFMVYLQKENIIDESGMPKERFSAEFPKEGPSILRIQQVVRGDSAAYFCASSPQGPMFYEQYFGPGTRLTVT.

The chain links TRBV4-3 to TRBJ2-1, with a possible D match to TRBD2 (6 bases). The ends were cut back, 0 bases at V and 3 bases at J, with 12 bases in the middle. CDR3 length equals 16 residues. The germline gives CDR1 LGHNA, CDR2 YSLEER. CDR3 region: CASSQDSGVNYNEQFF. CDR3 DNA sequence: TGCGCCAGCAGCCAAGATTCGGGGGTTAACTACAATGAGCAGTTCTTC.

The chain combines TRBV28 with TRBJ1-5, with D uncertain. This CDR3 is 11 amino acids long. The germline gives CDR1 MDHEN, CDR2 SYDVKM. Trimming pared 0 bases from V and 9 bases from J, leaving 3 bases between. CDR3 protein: CASSLWGPQHF. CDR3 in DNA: TGTGCCAGCAGTTTATGGGGGCCCCAGCATTTT.

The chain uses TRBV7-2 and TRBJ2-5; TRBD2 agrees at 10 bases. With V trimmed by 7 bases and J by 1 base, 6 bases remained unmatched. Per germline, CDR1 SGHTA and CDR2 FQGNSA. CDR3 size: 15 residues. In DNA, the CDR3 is TGTGCCAGCACCGATAGCGGGAGGCTCCAAGAGACCCAGTACTTC. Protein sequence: CASTDSGRLQETQYF.

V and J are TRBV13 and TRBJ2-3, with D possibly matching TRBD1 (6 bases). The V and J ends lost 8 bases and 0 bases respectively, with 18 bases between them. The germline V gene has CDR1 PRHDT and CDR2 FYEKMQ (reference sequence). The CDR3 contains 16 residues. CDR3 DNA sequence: TGTGCCAGCGTCCGAAAGGGGGTCCTTAGCACAGATACGCAGTATTTT. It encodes CASVRKGVLSTDTQYF.

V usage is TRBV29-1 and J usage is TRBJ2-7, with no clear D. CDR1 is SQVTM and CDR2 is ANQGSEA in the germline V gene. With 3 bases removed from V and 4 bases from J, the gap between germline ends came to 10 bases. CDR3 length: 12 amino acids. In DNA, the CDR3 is TGCAGCGTTGAGGGTGGTGGGTACGAGCAGTACTTC. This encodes CSVEGGGYEQYF.

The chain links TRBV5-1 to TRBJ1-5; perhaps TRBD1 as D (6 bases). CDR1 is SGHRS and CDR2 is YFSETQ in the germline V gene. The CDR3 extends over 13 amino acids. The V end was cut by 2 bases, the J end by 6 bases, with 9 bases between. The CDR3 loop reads CASSLTGSQPQHF. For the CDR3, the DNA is TGCGCCAGCAGCTTAACAGGGAGTCAGCCCCAGCATTTT.

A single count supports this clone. DNA for the CDR3: TGTGCCAGTAGTATAGGACAGGTCGACGGGGAGCTGTTTTTT. The encoded protein is CASSIGQVDGELFF. The rearrangement uses TRBV19 and TRBJ2-2; tentatively, D is TRBD1 (6 bases). V was pared by 1 base and J by 7 bases, with 10 bases between. Germline V gene sequence: CDR1 LNHDA, CDR2 SQIVND (reference sequence). The CDR3 has 14 residues.